This TCR beta chain was sequenced in a study of cytomegalovirus exposure and HLA in healthy donors. PCR amplification relied on 60 Vbeta primers (plus 13 Jbeta primers). Clones were sequenced by immunoSEQ multiplex PCR, and TCRdb holds only the in-frame ones, with some missing. The sample lists 200,000 to 250,000 clones, roughly 75% occurring once. The CDR3 consists of 16 residues. Germline V lookup: CDR1 SEHNR, CDR2 FQNEAQ (reference sequence). V was cut by 4 bases and J by 1 base, with 16 bases left in between. The chain joins TRBV7-9 to TRBJ1-1; D unclear. The sequence came from a woman aged 25 to 39 in good health and CMV-seronegative. Sequencing used PBMCs. CDR3 in DNA: TGTGCCAGCAGCTCAGACTATTTCACCCAGAACACTGAAGCTTTCTTT. Translated, it gives CASSSDYFTQNTEAFF.